A single sample is the source of the 3 T cell receptor beta chains below, sequenced in a study of blood T cell repertoires in COVID-19. The method was immunoSEQ multiplex PCR; TCRdb's version includes in-frame clones alone and lacks a portion of them. The data contain just under 250,000 clones, approximately 86% of them singletons. The sequenced sample was peripheral blood. These receptors came from a woman in her 30s who had recovered from COVID-19.

This clone is a singleton in its sample. The V and J genes are TRBV4-1 and TRBJ2-3, with D perhaps matching TRBD2 (5 bases). Germline CDR1 and CDR2: MGHRA and YSYEKL. V lost 0 bases, J lost 2 bases, and 15 bases lay in between. The CDR3 is 17 amino acids. The chain's CDR3 is CASSQDRLAKLTDTQYF. CDR3 DNA: TGCGCCAGCAGCCAAGATCGTCTAGCCAAGCTCACAGATACGCAGTATTTT.

Of note for this clone: In the same sample, other DNA sequences code for this CDR3. The chain combines TRBV18 with TRBJ1-1; 8 positions match TRBD1. Germline loops: CDR1 KGHSH, CDR2 LQKENI. CDR3 length: 13 amino acids. Unmatched junction bases numbered 4, after V lost 6 bases and J lost 4 bases. The CDR3 is CASSQGARTEAFF. The CDR3 DNA reads as TGTGCCAGCTCTCAGGGGGCGCGCACTGAAGCTTTCTTT.

This rearrangement joins TRBV18 to TRBJ1-3; 11 nucleotides match TRBD1. V gave up 1 base and J gave up 1 base; unmatched junction bases: 9. There are 19 residues in the CDR3. The germline CDR1 and CDR2 sequences are KGHSH and LQKENI. The CDR3 spells CASSPLGTGGLVSGNTIYF. CDR3 bases: TGTGCCAGCTCACCACTGGGGACAGGGGGTCTCGTTTCTGGAAACACCATATATTTT.